The source of this T cell receptor beta chain is a study of blood T cell repertoires in COVID-19. After removal of 3 bases from V and 8 bases from J, the junction contained 7 bases not matched to a gene. The CDR3 loop spans 14 amino acids. Germline CDR1 LNHDA, CDR2 SQIVND (reference sequence). Authors' data handling: Researchers report that nucleated cell counts were estimated from reference gene primer amplification. Produced via immunoSEQ multiplex PCR; TCRdb's table is partial and in-frame only. Clonal size and the V and J genes are those of that table, whereas D and trimming came from the DNA. The table includes under 250,000 clones, 80% to 85% detected once.

Material for sequencing was peripheral blood. The chain recombines TRBV19 with TRBJ2-1; 7 bases fit TRBD2. The receptor was derived from a woman in her thirties who had recovered from COVID-19. CDR3 loop: CASSIIGGGDEQFF. The CDR3 DNA sequence: TGTGCCAGTAGTATCATTGGGGGAGGGGATGAGCAGTTCTTC.